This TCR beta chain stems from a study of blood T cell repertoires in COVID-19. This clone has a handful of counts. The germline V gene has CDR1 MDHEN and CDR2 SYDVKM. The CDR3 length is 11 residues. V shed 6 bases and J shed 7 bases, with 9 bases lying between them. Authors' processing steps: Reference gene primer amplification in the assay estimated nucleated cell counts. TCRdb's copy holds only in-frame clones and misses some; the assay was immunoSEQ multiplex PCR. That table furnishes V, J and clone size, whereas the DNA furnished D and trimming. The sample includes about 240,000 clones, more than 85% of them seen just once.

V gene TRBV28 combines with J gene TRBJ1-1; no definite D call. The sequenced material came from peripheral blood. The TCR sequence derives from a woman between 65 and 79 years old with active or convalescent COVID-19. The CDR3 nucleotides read TGTGCCAGCAGCCGCCGGGTTGAAGCTTTCTTT. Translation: CASSRRVEAFF.